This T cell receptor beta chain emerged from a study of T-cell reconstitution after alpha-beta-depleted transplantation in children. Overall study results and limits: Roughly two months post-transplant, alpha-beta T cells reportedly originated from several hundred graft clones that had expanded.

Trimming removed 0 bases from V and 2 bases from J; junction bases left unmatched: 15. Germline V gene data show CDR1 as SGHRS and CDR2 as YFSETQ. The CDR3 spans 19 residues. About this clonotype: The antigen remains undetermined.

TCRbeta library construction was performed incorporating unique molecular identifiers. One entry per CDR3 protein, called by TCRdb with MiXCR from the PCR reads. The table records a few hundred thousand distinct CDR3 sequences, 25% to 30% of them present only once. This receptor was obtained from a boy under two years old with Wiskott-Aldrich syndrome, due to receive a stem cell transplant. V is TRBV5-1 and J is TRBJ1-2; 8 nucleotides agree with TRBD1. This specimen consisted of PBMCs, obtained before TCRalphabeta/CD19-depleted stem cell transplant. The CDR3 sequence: CASSLENYRQGRGNYGYTF. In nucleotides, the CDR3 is TGCGCCAGCAGCTTGGAAAACTACCGACAGGGGCGAGGAAACTATGGCTACACCTTC.